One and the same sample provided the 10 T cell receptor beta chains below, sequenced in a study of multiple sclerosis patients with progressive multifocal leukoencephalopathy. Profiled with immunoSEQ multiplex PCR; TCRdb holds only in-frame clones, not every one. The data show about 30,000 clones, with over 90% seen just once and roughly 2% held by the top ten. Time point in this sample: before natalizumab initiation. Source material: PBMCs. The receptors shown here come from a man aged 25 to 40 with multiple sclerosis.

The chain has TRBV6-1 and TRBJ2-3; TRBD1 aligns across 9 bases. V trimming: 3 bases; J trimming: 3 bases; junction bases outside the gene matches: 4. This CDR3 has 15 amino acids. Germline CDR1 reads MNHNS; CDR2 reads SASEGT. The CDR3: CASSDRTGVTDTQYF. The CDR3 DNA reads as TGTGCCAGCAGTGATAGGACAGGGGTAACAGATACGCAGTATTTT.

The CDR3 region has the DNA TGTGCCAGCAGTCCCCCTAGCGGGAGGGCGTCCTACGAGCAGTACTTC. Encoded protein: CASSPPSGRASYEQYF. The chain links TRBV27 to TRBJ2-7; TRBD2 aligns across 12 bases. CDR1 MNHEY and CDR2 SMNVEV come from the germline V gene (reference sequence). The CDR3 consists of 16 residues. V shed 5 bases, J shed 1 base, and the junction held 6 bases outside the gene matches.

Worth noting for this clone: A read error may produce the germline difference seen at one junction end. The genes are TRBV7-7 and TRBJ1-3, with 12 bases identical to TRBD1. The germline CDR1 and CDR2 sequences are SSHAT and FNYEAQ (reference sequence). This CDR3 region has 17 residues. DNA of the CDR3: TGTGCCAGCAGCCCCTTCGGGACAGGGGGCTCTGGAAGCACCATATATTTT. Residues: CASSPFGTGGSGSTIYF.

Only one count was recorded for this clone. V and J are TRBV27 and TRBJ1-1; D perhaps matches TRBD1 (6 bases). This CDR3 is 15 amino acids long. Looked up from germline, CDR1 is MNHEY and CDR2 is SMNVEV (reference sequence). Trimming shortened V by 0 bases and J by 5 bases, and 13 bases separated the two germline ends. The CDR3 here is CASSLSPGGYTEAFF. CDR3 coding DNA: TGTGCCAGCAGTTTATCCCCGGGGGGCTATACTGAAGCTTTCTTT.

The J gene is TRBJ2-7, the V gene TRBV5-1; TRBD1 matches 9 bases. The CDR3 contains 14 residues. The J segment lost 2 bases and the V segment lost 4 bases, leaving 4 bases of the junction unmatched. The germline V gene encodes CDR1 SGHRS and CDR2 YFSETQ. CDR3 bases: TGCGCCAGCAGCAGAGGACAGGGGACCTACGAGCAGTACTTC. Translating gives CASSRGQGTYEQYF.

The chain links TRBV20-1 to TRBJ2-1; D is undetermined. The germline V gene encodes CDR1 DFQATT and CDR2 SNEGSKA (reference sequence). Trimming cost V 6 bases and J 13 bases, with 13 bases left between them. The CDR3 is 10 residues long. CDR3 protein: CSAVDEVQFF. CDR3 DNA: TGCAGTGCCGTGGACGAGGTTCAGTTCTTC.

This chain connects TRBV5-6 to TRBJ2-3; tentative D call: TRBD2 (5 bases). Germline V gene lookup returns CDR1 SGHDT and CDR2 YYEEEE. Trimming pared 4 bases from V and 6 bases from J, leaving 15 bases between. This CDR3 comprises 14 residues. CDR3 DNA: TGTGCCAGCAGCCCGACGGCCCGAGGGGATACGCAGTATTTT. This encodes CASSPTARGDTQYF.

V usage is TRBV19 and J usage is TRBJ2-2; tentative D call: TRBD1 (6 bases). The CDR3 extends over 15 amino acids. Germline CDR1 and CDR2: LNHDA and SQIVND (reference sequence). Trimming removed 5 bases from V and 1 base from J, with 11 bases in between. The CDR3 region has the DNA TGTGCCAGTAGTCCGAGGGGGAAGAACACCGGGGAGCTGTTTTTT. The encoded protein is CASSPRGKNTGELFF.

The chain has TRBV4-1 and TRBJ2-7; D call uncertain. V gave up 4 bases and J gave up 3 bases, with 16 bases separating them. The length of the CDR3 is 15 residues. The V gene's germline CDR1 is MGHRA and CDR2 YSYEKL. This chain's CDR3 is CASSPLRRALYEQYV. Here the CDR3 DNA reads TGCGCCAGCAGCCCCCTAAGGCGAGCTCTCTACGAGCAGTACGTC.

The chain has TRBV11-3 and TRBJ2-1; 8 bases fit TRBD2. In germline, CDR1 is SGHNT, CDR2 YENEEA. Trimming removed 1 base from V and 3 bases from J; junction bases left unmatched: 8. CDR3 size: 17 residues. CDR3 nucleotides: TGTGCCAGCAGCTTAGGCGGACTAGCAGTTATCTACAATGAGCAGTTCTTC. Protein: CASSLGGLAVIYNEQFF.